In this sample, the clone carrying this T cell receptor beta chain turned up many times. These data come from a study of identical twins. TCRdb analysed the 5' RACE reads with MiXCR anew, one entry per CDR3 protein. Of about 240,000 distinct CDR3 sequences in the sample, 9.5% to 15% are singletons; the top ten hold roughly 4%. Healthy Caucasians alone served as donors. The CDR3 runs to 17 residues. With 3 bases clipped from V and 3 bases from J, the junction kept 11 bases outside the gene matches. Germline lookup yields CDR1 SNHLY and CDR2 FYNNEI. The same specimen was also included in a second study, on yellow fever vaccine responses in identical twins. That publication notes: After vaccination, twins' T cell response reportedly seemed partly convergent, partly personalized.

V and J are TRBV2 and TRBJ2-1, with 7 bases lining up with TRBD1. This TCR derives from a woman under 30 in good health. Sequencing was performed on memory (CD45RO+) T cells sorted from blood. The DNA for the CDR3 is TGTGCCAGCAGTGAGAACAAAGGGGGCTACTACTACAATGAGCAGTTCTTC. Translating it yields CASSENKGGYYYNEQFF.